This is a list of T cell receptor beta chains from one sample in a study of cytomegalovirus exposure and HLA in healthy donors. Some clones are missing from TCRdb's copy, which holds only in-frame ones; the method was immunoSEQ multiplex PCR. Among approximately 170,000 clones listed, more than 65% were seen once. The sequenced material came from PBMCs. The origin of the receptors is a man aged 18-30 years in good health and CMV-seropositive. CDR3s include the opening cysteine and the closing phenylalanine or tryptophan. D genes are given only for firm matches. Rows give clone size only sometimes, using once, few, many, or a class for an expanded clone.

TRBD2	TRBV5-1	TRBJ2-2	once	TGCGCCAGCAGCTTGGCCACAACTAGCGGGAGGGTCTCCGGGGAGCTGTTTTTT	CASSLATTSGRVSGELFF
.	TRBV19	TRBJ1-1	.	TGTGCCAGTAGTATACTGGGAGGGATGAACACTGAAGCTTTCTTT	CASSILGGMNTEAFF
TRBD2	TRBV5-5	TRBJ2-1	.	TGTGCCAGCAGCTTGGGTAGACTAGCGGGAGGGCAAGAGGAGCAGTTCTTC	CASSLGRLAGGQEEQFF
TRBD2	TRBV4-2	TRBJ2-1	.	TGTGCCAGCAGCCTCCACCAGGGCGTCGGGCTAGCGGGTTACAATGAGCAGTTCTTC	CASSLHQGVGLAGYNEQFF
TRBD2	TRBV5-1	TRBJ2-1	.	TGCGCCAGCAGCTTGGATTCTAGCGGGAAAAATGAGCAGTTCTTC	CASSLDSSGKNEQFF
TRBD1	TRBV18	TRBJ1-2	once	TGTGCCAGCTCAAGGACAGGGGAGGATGGCTACACCTTC	CASSRTGEDGYTF
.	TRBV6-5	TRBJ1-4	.	TGTGCCAGCAGGTCGTATCAGGCTAATGAAAAACTGTTTTTT	CASRSYQANEKLFF
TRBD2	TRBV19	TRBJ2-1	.	TGTGCCAGTAGTAGGGGACTAGTCATCTCCTCTGAGCAGTTCTTC	CASSRGLVISSEQFF
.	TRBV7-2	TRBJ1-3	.	TGTGCCAGCAGCTTTGAAGGGGGCTCTGGAAACACCATATATTTT	CASSFEGGSGNTIYF
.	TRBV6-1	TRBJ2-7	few	TGTGCCAGCAGTGATATTCCCGAGCAGTACTTC	CASSDIPEQYF
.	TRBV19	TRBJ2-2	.	TGTGCCAGTACCCCTCCCCAGGGTAGGGAGCTGTTTTTT	CASTPPQGRELFF
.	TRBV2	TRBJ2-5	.	TGTGCCAGCAGTTCAAAGGGGGAGACCCAGTACTTC	CASSSKGETQYF
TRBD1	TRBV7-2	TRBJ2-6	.	TGTGCCAGCAGCCGGGACAGCTCTGGGGCCAACGTCCTGACTTTC	CASSRDSSGANVLTF
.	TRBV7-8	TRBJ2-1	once	TGTGCCAGCAGCTTTCAGGGTTACTCCTACAATGAGCAGTTCTTC	CASSFQGYSYNEQFF
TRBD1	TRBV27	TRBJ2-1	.	TGTGCCAGCAGTCCGGGACAGGGCTACAATGAGCAGTTCTTC	CASSPGQGYNEQFF
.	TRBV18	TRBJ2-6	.	TGTGCCAGCTCACCTCGTCCAGGGGTGGCATCTGGGGCCAACGTCCTGACTTTC	CASSPRPGVASGANVLTF
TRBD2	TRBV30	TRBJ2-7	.	TGTGCCATGGGGCTAGCGGGGCCCTACGAGCAGTACTTC	CAMGLAGPYEQYF
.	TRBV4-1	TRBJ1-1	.	TGCGCCAGCAGCCAAGTAAACAGGGCGGATCAAGCTTTCTTT	CASSQVNRADQAFF
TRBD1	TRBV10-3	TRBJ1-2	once	TGTGCCATCAGTGAGCTTAGGGACAGGGAGCATGGCTACACCTTC	CAISELRDREHGYTF
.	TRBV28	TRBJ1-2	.	TGTGCCAGCAGTCTTCAGTTCCAAAACTATGGCTACACCTTC	CASSLQFQNYGYTF
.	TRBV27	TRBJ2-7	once	TGTGCCAGCAGCCGTGGACAGTTCTACGAGCAGTACTTC	CASSRGQFYEQYF
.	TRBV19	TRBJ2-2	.	TGTGCCAGTAGTATCATCGGGTCCCCGGGGGCCGGGGAGCTGTTTTTT	CASSIIGSPGAGELFF
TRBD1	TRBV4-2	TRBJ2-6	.	TGTGCCAGCAGCCAAGATAAAGGGACAGGGGGATCTGGGGCCAACGTCCTGACTTTC	CASSQDKGTGGSGANVLTF
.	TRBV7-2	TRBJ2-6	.	TGTGCCAGCAGCCTGGACAGCGTTACCCCTTGGGGTAGGGCCAACGTCCTGACTTTC	CASSLDSVTPWGRANVLTF
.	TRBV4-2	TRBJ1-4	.	TGTGCCAGCAGCCAAGAGGACAAACGAGGCGAAAAACTGTTTTTT	CASSQEDKRGEKLFF
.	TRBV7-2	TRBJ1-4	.	TGTGCCAGCAGCTTAGCGCGGGCAGCTAATGAAAAACTGTTTTTT	CASSLARAANEKLFF
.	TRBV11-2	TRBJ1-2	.	TGTGCCAGCAGCCTATTGGCAGGGGTCTCCGGTGGCTACACCTTC	CASSLLAGVSGGYTF
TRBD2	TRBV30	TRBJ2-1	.	TGTGCCTCCAAACAGACTAGCGGTGTAAACAATGAGCAGTTCTTC	CASKQTSGVNNEQFF
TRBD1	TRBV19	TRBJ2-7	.	TGTGCCAGTAGTGTGGGACAGGGGGCCAACGAGCAGTACTTC	CASSVGQGANEQYF
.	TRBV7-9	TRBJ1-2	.	TGTGCCAGCAGCGCGGACAGTCCCAGTTCGAGCTACACCTTC	CASSADSPSSSYTF
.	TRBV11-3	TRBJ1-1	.	TGTGCCAGCAGCTTAGCGGGGATCCTGACCACTGAAGCTTTCTTT	CASSLAGILTTEAFF
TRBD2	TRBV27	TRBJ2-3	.	TGTGCCAGCAGTTCGGGAGGGGGCACAGATACGCAGTATTTT	CASSSGGGTDTQYF
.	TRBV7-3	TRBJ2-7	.	TGTGCCAGCAGCTTAGATCAGGGTGGCGAGCAGTACTTC	CASSLDQGGEQYF
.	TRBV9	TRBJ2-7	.	TGTGCCAGCAGCGTAGGGTCCTACCTCTACAGGGCCGAGCAGTACTTC	CASSVGSYLYRAEQYF
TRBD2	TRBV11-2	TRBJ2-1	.	TGTGCCAGCAGCTTTTCTAGCGGGAGCCCTAATGAGCAGTTCTTC	CASSFSSGSPNEQFF
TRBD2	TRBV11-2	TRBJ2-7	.	TGTGCCAGCAGCTTATCATACGGGAGGAGGGACGAGCAGTACTTC	CASSLSYGRRDEQYF
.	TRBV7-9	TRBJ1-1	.	TGTGCCAGCAGGATCTCGACAGTCTCTGAAGCTTTCTTT	CASRISTVSEAFF
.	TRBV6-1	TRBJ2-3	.	TGTGCCAGCAGTAAGGTGGGGGCCACAGATACGCAGTATTTT	CASSKVGATDTQYF
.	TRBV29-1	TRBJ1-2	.	TGCAGCGTTGAGTGGGTCGGGGTCCCTCCAAATGGCTACACCTTC	CSVEWVGVPPNGYTF
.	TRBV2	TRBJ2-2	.	TGTGCCAGCAGCCTAGACACCGGGGAGCTGTTTTTT	CASSLDTGELFF
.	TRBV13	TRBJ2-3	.	TGTGCCAGCAGCGAAAAGTCGGGAGACTACCAGTATTTT	CASSEKSGDYQYF